This T cell receptor (beta chain) stems from a study of CD8+ T cells in alopecia areata. Study details: Twice a day, 5 to 10 mg of oral tofacitinib was administered to treated patients. A 6-month period off drug followed tofacitinib, which lasted 6 to 18 months. General study points: In lesional scalp, particularly from alopecia totalis/universalis, clonality was higher than in normal scalp. Tissue-resident alphabeta T cells belonging to normal skin likewise get sequenced within scalp specimens.

Germline V gene data show CDR1 as GTSNPN and CDR2 as SVGIG (reference sequence). V lost 5 bases and J 4 bases, leaving 11 bases between the germline ends. This CDR3 is built from 13 residues. A remark on this clone: Its antigen remains unknown.

Sequencing templates came from extracted RNA that was reverse transcribed into cDNA. Some clones are missing from TCRdb's copy, which holds only in-frame ones; the method was immunoSEQ multiplex PCR. The sample comprises more than 110,000 clones, roughly 50% of which are singletons, and under 7.5% rests with the top ten. This chain uses TRBV30 with TRBJ1-4; TRBD1 might be the D (5 bases). This sequence originates from a human donor with alopecia areata. The input for sequencing was CD4+ T cells sorted from blood, taken at week 0. CDR3 coding DNA: TGTGCCTGGGCCAGGGACCATAATGAAAAACTGTTTTTT. It codes for CAWARDHNEKLFF.